Below are 28 T cell receptor beta chains sequenced from a single sample in a study of CD8+ T cells in alopecia areata. Following extraction, RNA underwent reverse transcription to cDNA, which served as the sequencing template. The assay was immunoSEQ multiplex PCR, and TCRdb's table has in-frame clones only and misses some. The repertoire holds about 120,000 clones, with around 53% as singletons. The treatment denotes: oral pan-JAK inhibitor, 5-10 mg twice daily. Sample: CD8+ T cells sorted from blood, taken at week 24, from a patient treated with tofacitinib. These receptor sequences come from a human donor with alopecia areata.

This clone has only one observation. The J gene is TRBJ2-1, the V gene TRBV29-1, with D possibly called TRBD1 or TRBD2 (5 bases each). Trimming stripped 4 bases from V and 4 bases from J, with 23 bases between. This CDR3 has 17 residues. Germline V gene lookup returns CDR1 SQVTM and CDR2 ANQGSEA. Written as DNA, the CDR3 is TGCAGCGTTGGAGGGGAGCAGGGCCCATCGAAGTACAATGAGCAGTTCTTC. This translates into CSVGGEQGPSKYNEQFF.

This chain connects TRBV7-2 to TRBJ1-5; D might be TRBD1 (5 bases). This CDR3 comprises 18 residues. Trimming cost V 2 bases and J 0 bases, with 17 bases left between them. CDR1 SGHTA and CDR2 FQGNSA come from the germline V gene. The CDR3 DNA sequence: TGTGCCAGCAGCTTATCGGGCAGGGTTCTTCATAGCAATCAGCCCCAGCATTTT. Its translation is CASSLSGRVLHSNQPQHF.

DNA for the CDR3: TGTGCCAGCAGTGAACCACGTTCTGGGGCCAACGTCCTGACTTTC. This codes for CASSEPRSGANVLTF. The rearrangement links TRBV2 to TRBJ2-6; D not certain. The ends were cut back, 2 bases at V and 1 base at J, with 6 bases in the middle. Germline loops: CDR1 SNHLY, CDR2 FYNNEI. CDR3 length equals 15 residues.

A single count supports this clone. The rearrangement links TRBV27 to TRBJ1-6, with D perhaps TRBD1 (6 bases). The CDR3 is made up of 11 amino acids. The V gene lost 8 bases and the J gene lost 9 bases, with 8 bases spanning the gap. The germline V gene encodes CDR1 MNHEY and CDR2 SMNVEV (reference sequence). The CDR3 reads CASGGLSPLHF. CDR3 DNA: TGTGCCAGCGGGGGGCTTTCACCCCTCCACTTT.

CDR3: CASSLGWADYEQYF. The DNA for the CDR3 is TGTGCCAGCAGCTTAGGGTGGGCTGACTACGAGCAGTACTTC. V is TRBV11-2 and J is TRBJ2-7, with D unresolved. Trimming took 1 base from V and 3 from J, leaving 10 bases between them. The CDR3 is made up of 14 amino acids. Per the germline V gene, CDR1 is SGHAT and CDR2 is FQNNGV.

This clone showed up just once. This rearrangement joins TRBV2 to TRBJ2-7; TRBD2 is a possible D gene (6 bases). Germline lookup yields CDR1 SNHLY and CDR2 FYNNEI. CDR3 length: 15 amino acids. V lost 1 base and J 3 bases, leaving 13 bases between the germline ends. The CDR3 is CASSEEGTGVYEQYF. The CDR3 DNA sequence: TGTGCCAGCAGTGAAGAAGGGACGGGGGTCTACGAGCAGTACTTC.

This clone appeared a few times. V is TRBV30 and J is TRBJ1-5, with D unresolved. The CDR3 spans 12 residues. Trimming stripped 0 bases from V and 7 bases from J, with 7 bases between. CDR1 GTSNPN and CDR2 SVGIG come from the germline V gene (reference sequence). The CDR3, as DNA: TGTGCCTGGAGTGTACTAAACCAGCCCCAGCATTTT. Translation: CAWSVLNQPQHF. Supplemented by reference TRBV30 and TRBJ1-5, the full variable domain reads SQTIHQWPATLVQPVGSPLSLECTVEGTSNPNLYWYRQAAGRGLQLLFYSVGIGQISSEVPQNLSASRPQDRQFILSSKKLLLSDSGFYLCAWSVLNQPQHFGDGTRLSIL.

The rearrangement joins TRBV6-5 to TRBJ1-5; tentatively, D is TRBD1 (5 bases). CDR1 is MNHEY, CDR2 SVGAGI, per germline. V lost 5 bases and J lost 4, with 12 bases in between. The CDR3 is 14 amino acids. In DNA, the CDR3 is TGTGCCAGCAGTCCTCAGCGGGGGAATCAGCCCCAGCATTTT. Translated: CASSPQRGNQPQHF.

This clone was detected only once. The rearrangement joins TRBV2 to TRBJ1-1; 9 bases line up with TRBD1. Unmatched junction bases numbered 8, after V lost 3 bases and J lost 6 bases. CDR1 SNHLY and CDR2 FYNNEI come from the germline V gene. The CDR3 consists of 15 residues. This CDR3 is CASSEPGTGSAEAFF. The CDR3 DNA is TGTGCCAGCAGTGAGCCCGGGACAGGGAGCGCTGAAGCTTTCTTT.

This rearrangement joins TRBV27 to TRBJ2-1, with 9 bases aligning to TRBD1. The V gene end was trimmed by 8 bases and the J gene end by 9 bases; junction bases not matched to a gene: 14. Germline V gene data show CDR1 as MNHEY and CDR2 as SMNVEV (reference sequence). This CDR3 is built from 15 residues. Here the CDR3 reads CASVGGTGFDSEQFF. As DNA, the CDR3 is TGTGCCAGCGTTGGGGGGACAGGGTTCGATAGTGAGCAGTTCTTC.

This chain connects TRBV19 to TRBJ2-3, with a weak D call TRBD2 (5 bases). The CDR3 has 16 residues. V was cut by 1 base and J by 4 bases, with 15 bases left in between. The germline gives CDR1 LNHDA, CDR2 SQIVND (reference sequence). The CDR3 region has the DNA TGTGCCAGTAGTATAGTTCCGGGGTCACCTGCAGATACGCAGTATTTT. This codes for CASSIVPGSPADTQYF.

This sequence joins TRBV30 and TRBJ2-7, with 11 positions matching TRBD2. Germline lookup yields CDR1 GTSNPN and CDR2 SVGIG (reference sequence). This CDR3 has 14 residues. Trimming cost V 1 base and J 3 bases; bases outside gene matches: 2. The CDR3 DNA sequence: TGTGCCTGGAGTGGACTAGCGGGGTACTACGAGCAGTACTTC. Amino acid sequence: CAWSGLAGYYEQYF.

Turning to this clone: Relative to the germline gene, one junction end is altered; a read error may explain this. The V gene is TRBV29-1, the J gene TRBJ1-1, with D uncertain. This CDR3 has 10 residues. Germline V gene data show CDR1 as SQVTM and CDR2 as ANQGSEA. CDR3: CSALNTGAFF. The CDR3 DNA reads TGCAGCGCCTTGAACACTGGAGCTTTCTTT.

The chain employs TRBV6-5 and TRBJ2-1, with a weak D call TRBD2 (6 bases). Per the germline V gene, CDR1 is MNHEY and CDR2 is SVGAGI. Trimming took off 2 bases at V and 4 bases at J, with 9 bases between the two ends. The CDR3 runs 14 residues. The CDR3 spells CASSYLAGYNEQFF. The DNA for the CDR3 is TGTGCCAGCAGTTACCTGGCGGGGTACAATGAGCAGTTCTTC.

This chain links TRBV2 with TRBJ2-5, with 12 bases that match TRBD2. Trimming cost V 1 base and J 2 bases; bases outside gene matches: 2. Germline CDR1 reads SNHLY; CDR2 reads FYNNEI. CDR3 length: 16 amino acids. The DNA of the CDR3 is TGTGCCAGCAGTGAAGAACTAGCGGGGGGACAAGAGACCCAGTACTTC. Protein sequence: CASSEELAGGQETQYF.

CDR3 loop: CASSPLSGVPNTGELFF. CDR3 DNA: TGTGCCAGCAGCCCTCTTTCGGGGGTGCCGAACACCGGGGAGCTGTTTTTT. The V and J genes are TRBV7-6 and TRBJ2-2; possible D gene TRBD2, 6 bases. V dropped 5 bases and J dropped 0 bases, with 16 bases sitting between them. In germline, CDR1 is SGHVS, CDR2 FNYEAQ. CDR3 length: 17 residues.

The V and J genes are TRBV5-6 and TRBJ1-5; no clear D gene. The CDR3 has 15 residues. V dropped 0 bases and J dropped 5 bases, with 12 bases sitting between them. The germline gives CDR1 SGHDT, CDR2 YYEEEE. In DNA, the CDR3 is TGTGCCAGCAGCTTGGTTTCCCAACCCGATCAGCCCCAGCATTTT. Amino acid sequence: CASSLVSQPDQPQHF.

This rearrangement joins TRBV7-3 to TRBJ1-6, with 7 bases identical to TRBD1. The CDR3 consists of 16 residues. The V gene end was trimmed by 5 bases and the J gene end by 2 bases; junction bases not matched to a gene: 6. CDR1 is SGHTA and CDR2 is FQGTGA in the germline V gene. The CDR3 is CASSPTGVPYNSPLHF. The CDR3 DNA sequence: TGTGCCAGCAGCCCAACAGGGGTACCCTATAATTCACCCCTCCACTTT.

The V call is TRBV27, the J call TRBJ2-7; 7 positions match TRBD2. The CDR3 extends over 18 amino acids. Trimming at V came to 5 bases and at J to 2 bases, leaving 18 bases not matched to a gene. Germline values: CDR1 MNHEY, CDR2 SMNVEV (reference sequence). The CDR3 DNA sequence: TGTGCCAGCAGTCCCGGGGGACTACGCGGGGTTTATCCCTACGAGCAGTACTTC. Its translation: CASSPGGLRGVYPYEQYF.

A remark on this clone: This sample also contains other DNA sequences that code for the same CDR3. V usage is TRBV27 and J usage is TRBJ1-1, with 9 bases identical to TRBD1. V lost 5 bases to trimming and J lost 1 base; unmatched junction nucleotides: 5. Looked up from germline, CDR1 is MNHEY and CDR2 is SMNVEV (reference sequence). The CDR3 has 15 residues. The DNA for the CDR3 is TGTGCCAGCAGTCTAGGGACAGGGACGAACACTGAAGCTTTCTTT. It is translated as CASSLGTGTNTEAFF.

This sequence joins TRBV16 and TRBJ2-7, with 8 bases lining up with TRBD1. Germline CDR1 and CDR2: KGHSY and FQNENV. Unmatched junction bases numbered 2, after V lost 4 bases and J lost 3 bases. The CDR3 runs 13 residues. The CDR3 nucleotides read TGTGCCAGCAGCCCGGACAGGGACTACGAGCAGTACTTC. The encoded protein is CASSPDRDYEQYF.

This clone showed up just a few times. V usage is TRBV4-3 and J usage is TRBJ1-1; TRBD1 aligns across 7 bases. The CDR3 contains 15 residues. Germline CDR1 and CDR2: LGHNA and YSLEER. J lost 5 bases, V lost 1 base, and 7 bases had no gene match. The CDR3 protein is CASSQADRAGTEAFF. Here the CDR3 DNA reads TGCGCCAGCAGCCAAGCCGACAGGGCCGGGACTGAAGCTTTCTTT.

The rearrangement joins TRBV14 to TRBJ1-2; no clear D gene. V was pared by 0 bases and J by 3 bases, with 11 bases between. The CDR3 contains 15 residues. In germline, CDR1 is SGHDN, CDR2 FVKESK. The CDR3 DNA follows: TGTGCCAGCAGCCAAGAACAAGAACCGGACTATGGCTACACCTTC. As protein: CASSQEQEPDYGYTF.

This clone was observed once. The genes are TRBV4-2 and TRBJ2-5, with 7 bases fitting TRBD2. Looked up from germline, CDR1 is LGHNA and CDR2 is YNFKEQ. Trimming removed 4 bases from V and 5 bases from J; junction bases left unmatched: 13. The CDR3 contains 16 residues. CDR3 sequence reads: CASSRIGAGDSETQYF. The CDR3 nucleotides read TGTGCCAGCAGCCGCATAGGGGCGGGGGATTCGGAGACCCAGTACTTC.

This clone occurred a few times. The gene calls are TRBV2 and TRBJ2-1, with 8 bases fitting TRBD2. The germline CDR1 and CDR2 sequences are SNHLY and FYNNEI. The CDR3 runs to 15 residues. The ends lost 5 bases at V and 0 bases at J; junction bases unmatched: 3. The CDR3: CASSLRGGSYNEQFF. In DNA, the CDR3 is TGTGCCAGCAGTCTACGGGGGGGCTCCTACAATGAGCAGTTCTTC.

The chain employs TRBV7-9 and TRBJ2-5, with D possibly matching TRBD1 (5 bases). Germline V gives CDR1 SEHNR, CDR2 FQNEAQ (reference sequence). CDR3 length equals 12 residues. Trimming cost V 5 bases and J 4 bases, with 8 bases left between them. The CDR3 sequence is CASSRGGETQYF. The DNA of the CDR3 is TGTGCCAGCAGCAGGGGCGGAGAGACCCAGTACTTC.

The chain combines TRBV7-6 with TRBJ1-2; weak D call: TRBD1 (6 bases). CDR1 is SGHVS, CDR2 FNYEAQ, per germline. Trimming shortened V by 5 bases and J by 6 bases, and 22 bases separated the two germline ends. The CDR3 loop spans 16 amino acids. CDR3: CASSPTAHRVGHGYTF. CDR3 DNA: TGTGCCAGCAGCCCGACCGCCCACAGGGTCGGCCATGGCTACACCTTC.

The CDR3 nucleotides read TGTGCCAGTAGCCCGGACAGCAGCTACGAGCAGTACTTC. This translates into CASSPDSSYEQYF. The chain is built from TRBV19 and TRBJ2-7, with D possibly matching TRBD1 (6 bases). Germline CDR1 LNHDA, CDR2 SQIVND (reference sequence). Trimming removed 6 bases from V and 3 bases from J, with 12 bases in between. The CDR3 covers 13 residues.